This TCR beta chain comes out of a study of shared T cell receptors in the human thymus. Here immunoSEQ multiplex PCR was the method, and the copy in TCRdb shows in-frame clones only, minus some. The sample lists hundreds of thousands of clones, approximately 83% occurring once. The CDR3 totals 15 residues. Germline V gene lookup returns CDR1 SGHAT and CDR2 FQNNGV. Unmatched junction bases numbered 18, after V lost 5 bases and J lost 14 bases. The same sample was also used in a study of human thymus T cells.

This clonotype was obtained from a girl under two years old with a congenital heart defect. The chain carries TRBV11-2 and TRBJ2-3; 8 nucleotides align to TRBD2. Material: thymocytes. Here the CDR3 reads CASSPYRGGSLVRYF. The CDR3 coding sequence is TGTGCCAGCAGCCCCTACCGGGGGGGGAGCCTGGTGCGGTATTTT.